The 19 T cell receptor beta chains presented below share a single source sample, sequenced in a study of T cells and Merkel cell carcinoma outcomes. Using immunoSEQ multiplex PCR, the repertoire was profiled, and TCRdb retains in-frame clones only, with some absent. The sample includes roughly 13,000 clones, just under 95% seen only once; the top ten take roughly 2%. Sequencing input: tumor tissue from Merkel cell carcinoma. All receptors come from a human donor with Merkel cell carcinoma.

This clone was seen a handful of times. The V gene is TRBV28, the J gene TRBJ2-1; no definite D call. Trimming took 9 bases from V and 2 from J, leaving 8 bases between them. The CDR3 is made up of 12 amino acids. The germline CDR1 and CDR2 sequences are MDHEN and SYDVKM. CDR3 sequence: CASGVAYNEQFF. The CDR3 nucleotides are TGTGCCAGTGGAGTGGCCTACAATGAGCAGTTCTTC.

The V and J genes are TRBV19 and TRBJ2-7; no definite D call. The CDR3 length is 12 residues. Looked up from germline, CDR1 is LNHDA and CDR2 is SQIVND (reference sequence). The V end lost 5 bases, the J end lost 2 bases, and 7 bases lay between the germline ends. CDR3 sequence (DNA): TGTGCCAGTAGTTTATTAGCCTACGAGCAGTACTTC. This gives the protein CASSLLAYEQYF.

This chain links TRBV7-8 with TRBJ2-5; tentatively, D is TRBD2 (6 bases). The CDR3 runs to 14 residues. Trimming took off 5 bases at V and 2 bases at J, with 12 bases between the two ends. CDR1 and CDR2 from the germline V gene are SGHVS and FQNEAQ. The CDR3 DNA sequence: TGTGCCAGCAGCCGGCTCGGGGGACAAGAGACCCAGTACTTC. It encodes CASSRLGGQETQYF. Together with reference TRBV7-8 and TRBJ2-5, the CDR3 gives the full variable domain: GAGVSQSPRYKVAKRGQDVALRCDPISGHVSLFWYQQALGQGPEFLTYFQNEAQLDKSGLPSDRFFAERPEGSVSTLKIQRTQQEDSAVYLCASSRLGGQETQYFGPGTRLLVL.

The CDR3 nucleotides read TGCGCCAGCAGCCCGGACTTAGCGGCCCTACCGGAGACCCAGTACTTC. Translated: CASSPDLAALPETQYF. The chain combines TRBV5-1 with TRBJ2-5; possible D gene TRBD2, 6 bases. V lost 4 bases and J lost 5, with 21 bases in between. The V gene's germline CDR1 is SGHRS and CDR2 YFSETQ. CDR3 length: 16 residues.

The genes are TRBV19 and TRBJ2-7; 7 bases agree with TRBD1. The CDR3 runs to 13 residues. Germline V gene sequence: CDR1 LNHDA, CDR2 SQIVND (reference sequence). The V gene end was trimmed by 7 bases and the J gene end by 2 bases; junction bases not matched to a gene: 5. The CDR3, as DNA: TGTGCCAGTACCCCAGGGGGAACCTACGAGCAGTACTTC. Its translation is CASTPGGTYEQYF. The entire variable domain, with the rest obtained from reference TRBV19 and TRBJ2-7, is as follows: DGGITQSPKYLFRKEGQNVTLSCEQNLNHDAMYWYRQDPGQGLRLIYYSQIVNDFQKGDIAEGYSVSREKKESFPLTVTSAQKNPTAFYLCASTPGGTYEQYFGPGTRLTVT.

This chain uses TRBV29-1 with TRBJ1-1, with 7 positions matching TRBD1. This CDR3 is 11 amino acids long. Germline assignment: CDR1 SQVTM and CDR2 ANQGSEA. The V segment lost 7 bases and the J segment 6 bases; nucleotides outside the gene matches: 5. CDR3 loop: CSAHRGAEAFF. For the CDR3, the DNA is TGCAGCGCACACAGGGGCGCTGAAGCTTTCTTT. The whole variable domain, remainder taken from reference TRBV29-1 and TRBJ1-1, is SAVISQKPSRDICQRGTSLTIQCQVDSQVTMMFWYRQQPGQSLTLIATANQGSEATYESGFVIDKFPISRPNLTFSTLTVSNMSPEDSSIYLCSAHRGAEAFFGQGTRLTVV.

The chain is built from TRBV7-2 and TRBJ2-2; D call uncertain. This CDR3 contains 13 residues. V was trimmed by 5 bases and J by 1 base, leaving 5 bases between them. Germline V gene sequence: CDR1 SGHTA, CDR2 FQGNSA. In DNA form, the CDR3 reads TGTGCCAGCAGCCGCGTGAACACCGGGGAGCTGTTTTTT. Its translation: CASSRVNTGELFF.

The chain joins TRBV5-4 to TRBJ1-1; 8 nucleotides line up with TRBD1. This CDR3 is built from 15 residues. CDR1 SGHNT and CDR2 YYREEE come from the germline V gene (reference sequence). Trimming cost V 2 bases and J 5 bases; bases outside gene matches: 8. The CDR3: CASSFPGQGETEAFF. CDR3 sequence (DNA): TGTGCCAGCAGCTTCCCCGGACAGGGTGAGACTGAAGCTTTCTTT.

Here the CDR3 reads CASSGAGGSSYNEQFF. The CDR3 nucleotides are TGTGCCAGCAGTGGAGCGGGAGGGAGCTCCTACAATGAGCAGTTCTTC. The V gene is TRBV7-2, the J gene TRBJ2-1; TRBD2 aligns across 10 bases. Germline-derived CDR1 and CDR2 are SGHTA and FQGNSA. This CDR3 comprises 16 residues. The J segment lost 0 bases and the V segment lost 6 bases, leaving 5 bases of the junction unmatched.

The chain couples TRBV4-2 to TRBJ1-1; D gene uncertain. The CDR3 is 13 amino acids. In germline, CDR1 is LGHNA, CDR2 YNFKEQ. The V end lost 0 bases, the J end lost 6 bases, and 8 bases lay between the germline ends. As DNA, the CDR3 is TGTGCCAGCAGCCAAGATGGGTCACCTGAAGCTTTCTTT. Protein: CASSQDGSPEAFF.

As concerns this clone: One junction end does not reproduce the germline sequence, and a read error may be involved. This chain joins TRBV18 and TRBJ2-5, with 7 bases that match TRBD1. Germline CDR1 is KGHSH and CDR2 is LQKENI. This CDR3 comprises 14 residues. The CDR3 DNA reads as TGTGCCAGCTCGCCACAGGGGATTCAAGAGACCCAGTACTTC. Encoded protein: CASSPQGIQETQYF.

The V and J genes are TRBV27 and TRBJ1-1, with 8 positions matching TRBD1. CDR3 length: 15 residues. CDR1 is MNHEY and CDR2 is SMNVEV in the germline V gene (reference sequence). Trimming removed 0 bases from V and 5 bases from J; junction bases left unmatched: 5. CDR3 protein: CASSLSRTGRTEAFF. The CDR3 coding sequence is TGTGCCAGCAGTTTATCAAGGACAGGGAGGACTGAAGCTTTCTTT.

Of note for this clone: A read error may produce the germline difference seen at one junction end. The chain carries TRBV5-3 and TRBJ1-3, with TRBD1 identical over 8 bases. TRBV5-3 is reported as an ORF; its role is uncertain. The CDR3 has 12 residues. CDR3 sequence: CARSLTGGLSHF. DNA of the CDR3: TGTGCCAGAAGCTTGACAGGGGGTCTCAGTCATTTT.

The chain is built from TRBV4-3 and TRBJ1-1, with D tentatively TRBD1 (5 bases). V shed 4 bases and J shed 1 base, with 16 bases lying between them. The CDR3 runs 16 residues. CDR1 and CDR2 from the germline V gene are LGHNA and YSLEER. The CDR3 DNA is TGCGCCAGCAGCCTGACGCCCGCAGGGAGGAACACTGAAGCTTTCTTT. Protein: CASSLTPAGRNTEAFF.

The chain is built from TRBV28 and TRBJ2-5; tentative D call: TRBD2 (7 bases). Germline assignment: CDR1 MDHEN and CDR2 SYDVKM. The CDR3 contains 15 residues. With 4 bases removed from V and 1 base from J, the gap between germline ends came to 13 bases. The CDR3 loop is CASSWGAGVQETQYF. CDR3 DNA: TGTGCCAGCAGTTGGGGGGCGGGGGTCCAAGAGACCCAGTACTTC.

The gene calls are TRBV6-5 and TRBJ1-1; 7 nucleotides agree with TRBD1. The J segment lost 5 bases and the V segment lost 7 bases, leaving 7 bases of the junction unmatched. This CDR3 has 13 amino acids. In germline, CDR1 is MNHEY, CDR2 SVGAGI. CDR3 bases: TGTGCCAGCAACCTAGACAGGGAGACTGAAGCTTTCTTT. Translated: CASNLDRETEAFF.

The rearrangement joins TRBV7-9 to TRBJ1-1; D may be TRBD1 (5 bases). The V end lost 1 base, the J end lost 5 bases, and 17 bases lay between the germline ends. CDR3 length: 16 amino acids. Per germline, CDR1 SEHNR and CDR2 FQNEAQ (reference sequence). CDR3 bases: TGTGCCAGCAGCTTAGGAGGGACGGAGGCAAGGACTGAAGCTTTCTTT. Encoded protein: CASSLGGTEARTEAFF.

V is TRBV19 and J is TRBJ1-1, with TRBD1 matching 7 bases. Germline CDR1 reads LNHDA; CDR2 reads SQIVND (reference sequence). The CDR3 totals 13 residues. J gave up 5 bases and V 4 bases, and 4 bases lay outside the gene matches. The CDR3 loop is CASSKRGLTEAFF. The CDR3 DNA is TGTGCCAGTAGTAAAAGGGGGCTAACTGAAGCTTTCTTT.

In the case of this clone: One junction end does not reproduce the germline sequence, and a read error may be involved. This chain uses TRBV5-5 with TRBJ2-1, with a tentative D call TRBD1 (6 bases). This CDR3 has 16 residues. Germline V gene data show CDR1 as SGHKS and CDR2 as YYEKEE (reference sequence). The CDR3 DNA reads TGTGCCAGCAGTTCAGGGTTTGGCCAGGGGTACAATAAGCAGTTCTTC. Translating it yields CASSSGFGQGYNKQFF.